This T cell receptor (beta chain) was captured in a study of blood T cell repertoires in COVID-19. Overall study: Researchers got acute and convalescent COVID-19 samples from the United States, Italy and Spain. From T cells, B-cell-depleted T cells, or PBMCs came the material, which was cDNA or gDNA.

In the authors' workflow: By means of reference gene primer amplification, nucleated cell counts were estimated. The data were produced by immunoSEQ multiplex PCR, yet TCRdb's version contains in-frame clones alone and is incomplete. V and J calls and clone size are those listed in that table; D and trimming were worked out from the DNA. The top ten clones hold 2% to 2.5% of a sample with 120,000 to 150,000 clones, roughly 86% of them seen once. CDR3 size: 14 residues. V lost 9 bases and J 0 bases, leaving 14 bases between the germline ends. The germline V gene has CDR1 MNHEY and CDR2 SVGAGI. This clonotype originated in a human donor in a cohort sampled during active COVID-19. The sample comprised peripheral blood. The V gene is TRBV6-5, the J gene TRBJ1-1; no clear D gene. The CDR3 reads CASLRGSLNTEAFF. In nucleotides, the CDR3 is TGTGCCAGTCTTAGAGGATCTTTGAACACTGAAGCTTTCTTT.